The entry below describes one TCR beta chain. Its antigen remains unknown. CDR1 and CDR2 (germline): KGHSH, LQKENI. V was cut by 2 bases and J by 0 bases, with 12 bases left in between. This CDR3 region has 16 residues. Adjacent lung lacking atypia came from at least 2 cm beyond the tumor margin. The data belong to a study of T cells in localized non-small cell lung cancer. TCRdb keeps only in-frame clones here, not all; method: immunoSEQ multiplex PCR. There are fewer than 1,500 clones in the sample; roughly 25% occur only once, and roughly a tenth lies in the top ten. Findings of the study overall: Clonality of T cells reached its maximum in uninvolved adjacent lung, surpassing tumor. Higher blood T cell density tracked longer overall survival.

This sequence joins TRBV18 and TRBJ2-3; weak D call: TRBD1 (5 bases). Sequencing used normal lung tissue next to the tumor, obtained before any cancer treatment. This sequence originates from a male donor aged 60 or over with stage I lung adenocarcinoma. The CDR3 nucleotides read TGTGCCAGCTCACCAACGACAGTAAGGAGCACAGATACGCAGTATTTT. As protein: CASSPTTVRSTDTQYF.